The sequence of this T cell receptor beta chain was determined in a study of T cell responses to AZD1222 COVID-19 vaccine. Study-wide points: A mostly white British donor set with more females was recruited, and clonal diversity was possibly underestimated. Along spike, vaccine-associated CD4 TCRs were found throughout, with dominance at 160-218 and 743-854. At study baseline, merely five or six AZD1222 recipients were seropositive.

This clone was seen just once. Its matching antigen is unknown. Clones were sequenced by immunoSEQ multiplex PCR, and TCRdb holds only the in-frame ones, with some missing. The sample has fewer than 200,000 clones, roughly nine tenths seen once. This CDR3 contains 15 residues. Germline CDR1 KGHSH, CDR2 LQKENI. V was pared by 3 bases and J by 5 bases, with 14 bases between. This sample comprised peripheral blood, obtained on day 0 of AZD1222 vaccination. The chain couples TRBV18 to TRBJ1-5, with a weak D call TRBD1 (5 bases). The TCR originated in an adult in good health. CDR3 sequence: CASSPEGLGYQPQHF. The CDR3 DNA sequence: TGTGCCAGCTCACCGGAGGGGCTCGGGTATCAGCCCCAGCATTTT.